Following are 17 T cell receptor beta chains from one sample sequenced in a study of cytomegalovirus exposure and HLA in healthy donors. Sequencing used immunoSEQ multiplex PCR; TCRdb keeps in-frame clones, though not all of them. This table holds 120,000 or so clones, roughly 90% found once. The sample consisted of PBMCs. The receptors here all came from a woman aged 30 to 39 in good health and CMV-seropositive.

The genes are TRBV28 and TRBJ2-5; the match to TRBD2 covers 13 bases. The CDR3 consists of 15 residues. The V segment lost 6 bases and the J segment 5 bases; nucleotides outside the gene matches: 6. CDR1 is MDHEN and CDR2 is SYDVKM in the germline V gene. CDR3 sequence (DNA): TGTGCCAGCAGCCCAGGACTAGCGGGAGTGGAGACCCAGTACTTC. Amino acids: CASSPGLAGVETQYF.

This clone was found once. J is TRBJ2-2 and V is TRBV4-3, with a possible D match to TRBD1 (8 bases). Germline lookup yields CDR1 LGHNA and CDR2 YSLEER. The CDR3 loop spans 15 amino acids. Trimming removed 1 base at V and 7 bases at J, with 13 bases between. CDR3 sequence: CASSQGTGRVGELFF. CDR3 nucleotides: TGCGCCAGCAGCCAAGGGACAGGGAGGGTCGGGGAGCTGTTTTTT.

The chain recombines TRBV30 with TRBJ2-2; D is unresolved. The CDR3 has 14 amino acids. Trimming took 0 bases from V and 1 from J, leaving 6 bases between them. Germline assignment: CDR1 GTSNPN and CDR2 SVGIG (reference sequence). CDR3 sequence (DNA): TGTGCCTGGAGTGTACGGGTGAACACCGGGGAGCTGTTTTTT. It encodes CAWSVRVNTGELFF.

The genes are TRBV28 and TRBJ2-7; 9 nucleotides match TRBD1. CDR1 is MDHEN, CDR2 SYDVKM, per germline. J gave up 8 bases and V 5 bases, and 16 bases lay outside the gene matches. The CDR3 is 16 residues long. CDR3 sequence: CASSRMTGGNPGQQYF. The CDR3 bases are TGTGCCAGCAGTCGGATGACAGGGGGGAACCCCGGCCAGCAGTACTTC.

This sequence joins TRBV7-2 and TRBJ2-7; 9 bases line up with TRBD2. Per germline, CDR1 SGHTA and CDR2 FQGNSA. J lost 1 base, V lost 4 bases, and 8 bases had no gene match. The CDR3 has 16 amino acids. The CDR3 bases are TGTGCCAGCAGCTCACCGAGACTAGCGGCTTCCTACGAGCAGTACTTC. Translation gives CASSSPRLAASYEQYF.

The chain links TRBV6-1 to TRBJ2-7; TRBD1 matches at 10 bases. The germline V gene encodes CDR1 MNHNS and CDR2 SASEGT. J lost 2 bases, V lost 1 base, and 8 bases had no gene match. This CDR3 is built from 17 residues. The CDR3 sequence: CASSEGTGGGMTYEQYF. For the CDR3, the DNA is TGTGCCAGCAGTGAAGGGACAGGGGGAGGAATGACCTACGAGCAGTACTTC.

CDR3 in DNA: TGTGCCAGCAGCTTCGGACAAGTTCTCAGGGACACCATATATTTT. Its protein is CASSFGQVLRDTIYF. The J gene is TRBJ1-3, the V gene TRBV11-2, with D maybe TRBD1 (5 bases). Trimming stripped 3 bases from V and 8 bases from J, with 17 bases between. The CDR3 has 15 amino acids. The V gene's germline CDR1 is SGHAT and CDR2 FQNNGV. Full variable domain (remainder filled in from reference TRBV11-2 and TRBJ1-3): EAGVAQSPRYKIIEKRQSVAFWCNPISGHATLYWYQQILGQGPKLLIQFQNNGVVDDSQLPKDRFSAERLKGVDSTLKIQPAKLEDSAVYLCASSFGQVLRDTIYFGEGSWLTVV.

The chain links TRBV28 to TRBJ2-1, with 7 bases that match TRBD2. V gave up 6 bases and J gave up 4 bases; unmatched junction bases: 9. Germline CDR1 reads MDHEN; CDR2 reads SYDVKM. This CDR3 has 15 residues. The CDR3 nucleotides read TGTGCCAGCAGCCCCCGGGAGGAGGTGTACAATGAGCAGTTCTTC. Protein sequence: CASSPREEVYNEQFF.

The gene calls are TRBV28 and TRBJ1-2, with D unresolved. The CDR3 consists of 16 residues. With 5 bases removed from V and 0 bases from J, the gap between germline ends came to 16 bases. Germline V gene lookup returns CDR1 MDHEN and CDR2 SYDVKM. In nucleotides, the CDR3 is TGTGCCAGCAGTCCCCCACTAAGATCCGCTAACTATGGCTACACCTTC. Translating it yields CASSPPLRSANYGYTF.

This clone was counted a single time. This CDR3 reads CASSPRSVFEAFF. CDR3 in DNA: TGTGCCAGCAGCCCCCGCAGTGTATTTGAAGCTTTCTTT. The V and J genes are TRBV2 and TRBJ1-1, with D hard to call. The germline V gene encodes CDR1 SNHLY and CDR2 FYNNEI. V gave up 6 bases and J gave up 7 bases, with 15 bases separating them. The CDR3 extends over 13 amino acids.

This chain links TRBV28 with TRBJ1-2; tentative D call: TRBD1 (6 bases). V dropped 6 bases and J dropped 4 bases, with 15 bases sitting between them. Germline V gene lookup returns CDR1 MDHEN and CDR2 SYDVKM. The CDR3 sequence is 14 residues long. The CDR3 DNA sequence: TGTGCCAGCAGGTCTGGACAGTCGGCCTATGGCTACACCTTC. Its translation is CASRSGQSAYGYTF.

This chain uses TRBV6-5 with TRBJ1-1; weak D call: TRBD1 (5 bases). The CDR3 contains 12 residues. The V end was cut by 11 bases, the J end by 1 base, with 11 bases between. The germline CDR1 and CDR2 sequences are MNHEY and SVGAGI. Here the CDR3 reads CASAGTNTEAFF. DNA of the CDR3: TGTGCCTCGGCGGGGACGAACACTGAAGCTTTCTTT.

The chain links TRBV28 to TRBJ2-7, with D maybe TRBD2 (5 bases). Trimming took off 4 bases at V and 0 bases at J, with 10 bases between the two ends. Germline loops: CDR1 MDHEN, CDR2 SYDVKM. The length of the CDR3 is 14 residues. This CDR3 reads CASSSLASSYEQYF. The CDR3 DNA reads as TGTGCCAGCAGTTCTTTAGCGAGCTCCTACGAGCAGTACTTC.

This chain uses TRBV28 with TRBJ2-5, with D tentatively TRBD2 (6 bases). Per the germline V gene, CDR1 is MDHEN and CDR2 is SYDVKM. CDR3 size: 18 residues. Trimming shortened V by 6 bases and J by 1 base, and 24 bases separated the two germline ends. The CDR3 here is CASRDGTPLGSVQETQYF. In DNA form, the CDR3 reads TGTGCCAGCAGGGACGGGACTCCACTGGGGTCAGTCCAAGAGACCCAGTACTTC. The full variable domain, in which reference TRBV28 and TRBJ2-5 provide the parts outside the CDR3, is DVKVTQSSRYLVKRTGEKVFLECVQDMDHENMFWYRQDPGLGLRLIYFSYDVKMKEKGDIPEGYSVSREKKERFSLILESASTNQTSMYLCASRDGTPLGSVQETQYFGPGTRLLVL.

The sample holds one count of this clone. The chain employs TRBV5-6 and TRBJ2-4, with D perhaps TRBD1 (5 bases). The CDR3 extends over 15 amino acids. The germline V and J ends were trimmed by 4 bases and 0 bases, with 11 bases remaining between them. Per the germline V gene, CDR1 is SGHDT and CDR2 is YYEEEE. CDR3 in amino acids: CASSLTELAKNIQYF. CDR3 bases: TGTGCCAGCAGCCTGACAGAACTAGCCAAAAACATTCAGTACTTC.

The CDR3 is CASSPVTSGKFITDTQYF. DNA for the CDR3: TGCGCCAGCAGCCCGGTGACTAGCGGGAAATTCATTACAGATACGCAGTATTTT. The rearrangement joins TRBV5-1 to TRBJ2-3; 11 bases line up with TRBD2. The length of the CDR3 is 18 residues. Germline CDR1 is SGHRS and CDR2 is YFSETQ. The V segment lost 4 bases and the J segment 3 bases; nucleotides outside the gene matches: 13.

The chain uses TRBV27 and TRBJ2-1; 9 bases match TRBD2. The CDR3 has 14 residues. From germline, CDR1 is MNHEY and CDR2 SMNVEV (reference sequence). The junction had 8 bases not matched to a gene; V was cut back by 5 bases and J by 9 bases. In DNA, the CDR3 is TGTGCCAGCAGTCCTGTAGCGGGAGTAGGTGAGCAGTTCTTC. Translated: CASSPVAGVGEQFF.